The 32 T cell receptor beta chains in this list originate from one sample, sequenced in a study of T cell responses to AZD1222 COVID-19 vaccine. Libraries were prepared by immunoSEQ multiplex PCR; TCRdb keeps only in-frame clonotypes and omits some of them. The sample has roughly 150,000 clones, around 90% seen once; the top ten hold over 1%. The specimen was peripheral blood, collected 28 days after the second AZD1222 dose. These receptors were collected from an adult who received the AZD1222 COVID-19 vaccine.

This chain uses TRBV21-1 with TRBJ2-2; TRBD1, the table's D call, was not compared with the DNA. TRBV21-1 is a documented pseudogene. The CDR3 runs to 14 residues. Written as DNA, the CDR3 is TGTGCCAGCCTCCGAGACAGAAACACCGGGGAGCTGTTTTTT. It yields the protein CASLRDRNTGELFF.

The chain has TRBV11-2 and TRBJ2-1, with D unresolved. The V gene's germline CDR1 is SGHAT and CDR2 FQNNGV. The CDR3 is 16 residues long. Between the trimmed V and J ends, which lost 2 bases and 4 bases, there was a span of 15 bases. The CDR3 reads CASSLKVARRYNEQFF. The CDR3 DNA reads TGTGCCAGCAGCTTAAAGGTAGCCCGGCGGTACAATGAGCAGTTCTTC. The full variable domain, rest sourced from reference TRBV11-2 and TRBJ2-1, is EAGVAQSPRYKIIEKRQSVAFWCNPISGHATLYWYQQILGQGPKLLIQFQNNGVVDDSQLPKDRFSAERLKGVDSTLKIQPAKLEDSAVYLCASSLKVARRYNEQFFGPGTRLTVL.

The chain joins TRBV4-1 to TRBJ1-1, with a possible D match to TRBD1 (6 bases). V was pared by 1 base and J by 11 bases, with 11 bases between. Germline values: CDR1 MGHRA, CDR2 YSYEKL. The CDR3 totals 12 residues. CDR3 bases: TGCGCCAGCAGCCAAGGGGGGGCAGGTGCTTTCTTT. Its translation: CASSQGGAGAFF.

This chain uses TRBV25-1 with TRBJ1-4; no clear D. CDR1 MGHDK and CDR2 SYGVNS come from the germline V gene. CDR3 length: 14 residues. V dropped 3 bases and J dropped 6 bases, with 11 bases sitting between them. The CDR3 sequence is CASSEVGTYEKLFF. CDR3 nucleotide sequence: TGTGCCAGCAGTGAGGTCGGAACGTATGAAAAACTGTTTTTT.

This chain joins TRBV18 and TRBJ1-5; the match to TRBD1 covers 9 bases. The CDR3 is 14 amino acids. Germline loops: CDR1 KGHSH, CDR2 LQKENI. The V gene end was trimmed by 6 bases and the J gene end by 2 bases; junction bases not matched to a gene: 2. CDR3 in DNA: TGTGCCAGCTCGACAGGGGGAGGCAATCAGCCCCAGCATTTT. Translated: CASSTGGGNQPQHF. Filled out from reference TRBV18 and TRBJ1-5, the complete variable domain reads NAGVMQNPRHLVRRRGQEARLRCSPMKGHSHVYWYRQLPEEGLKFMVYLQKENIIDESGMPKERFSAEFPKEGPSILRIQQVVRGDSAAYFCASSTGGGNQPQHFGDGTRLSIL.

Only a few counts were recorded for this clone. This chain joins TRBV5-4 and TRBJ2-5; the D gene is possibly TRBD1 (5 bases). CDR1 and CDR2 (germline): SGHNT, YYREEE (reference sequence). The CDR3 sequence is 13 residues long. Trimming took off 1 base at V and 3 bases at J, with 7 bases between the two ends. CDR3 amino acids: CASSLFREETQYF. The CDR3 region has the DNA TGTGCCAGCAGCTTGTTCAGGGAAGAGACCCAGTACTTC.

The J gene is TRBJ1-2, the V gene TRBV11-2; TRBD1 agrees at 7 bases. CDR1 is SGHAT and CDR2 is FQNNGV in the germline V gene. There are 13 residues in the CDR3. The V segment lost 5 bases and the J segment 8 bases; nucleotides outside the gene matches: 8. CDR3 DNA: TGTGCCAGCAGCGGACAGGCCCCGGAGGGCTACACCTTC. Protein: CASSGQAPEGYTF.

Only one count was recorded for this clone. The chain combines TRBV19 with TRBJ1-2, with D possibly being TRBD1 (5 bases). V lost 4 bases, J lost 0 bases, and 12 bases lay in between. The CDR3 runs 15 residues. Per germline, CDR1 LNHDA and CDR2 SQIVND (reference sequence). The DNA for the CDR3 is TGTGCCAGTAGTAGAGGGGACGGAGCTAACTATGGCTACACCTTC. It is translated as CASSRGDGANYGYTF.

CDR3: CASSVGQGYGYTF. DNA for the CDR3: TGTGCCAGCAGCGTGGGACAGGGTTATGGCTACACCTTC. The rearrangement uses TRBV7-9 and TRBJ1-2, with 9 nucleotides matching TRBD1. Trimming cost V 5 bases and J 5 bases; bases outside gene matches: 3. The germline CDR1 and CDR2 sequences are SEHNR and FQNEAQ (reference sequence). This CDR3 is built from 13 residues. Complete variable domain (other parts from reference TRBV7-9 and TRBJ1-2): DTGVSQNPRHKITKRGQNVTFRCDPISEHNRLYWYRQTLGQGPEFLTYFQNEAQLEKSRLLSDRFSAERPKGSFSTLEIQRTEQGDSAMYLCASSVGQGYGYTFGSGTRLTVV.

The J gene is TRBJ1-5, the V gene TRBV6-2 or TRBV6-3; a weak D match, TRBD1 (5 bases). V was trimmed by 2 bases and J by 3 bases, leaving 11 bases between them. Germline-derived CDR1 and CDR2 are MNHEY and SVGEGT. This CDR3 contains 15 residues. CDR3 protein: CASSYPDTYNQPQHF. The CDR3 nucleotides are TGTGCCAGCAGTTACCCGGACACCTACAATCAGCCCCAGCATTTT.

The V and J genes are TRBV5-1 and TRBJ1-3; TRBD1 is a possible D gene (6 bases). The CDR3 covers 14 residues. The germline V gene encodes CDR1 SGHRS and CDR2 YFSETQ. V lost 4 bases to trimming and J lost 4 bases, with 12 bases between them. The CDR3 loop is CASSVQGGGNTIYF. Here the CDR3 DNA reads TGCGCCAGCAGCGTACAGGGCGGGGGAAACACCATATATTTT.

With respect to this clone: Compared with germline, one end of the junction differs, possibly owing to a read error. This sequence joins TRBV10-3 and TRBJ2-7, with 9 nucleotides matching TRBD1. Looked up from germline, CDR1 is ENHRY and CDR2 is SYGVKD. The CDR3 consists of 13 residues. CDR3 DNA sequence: TGTGCCAACAGTGTGGGACAGGGCTACGAGCAGTACTTC. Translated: CANSVGQGYEQYF.

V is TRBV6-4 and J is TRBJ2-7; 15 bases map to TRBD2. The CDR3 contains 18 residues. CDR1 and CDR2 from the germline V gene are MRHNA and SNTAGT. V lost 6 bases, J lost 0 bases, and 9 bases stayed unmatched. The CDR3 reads CASRKREGLAGGSYEQYF. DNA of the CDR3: TGTGCCAGCAGGAAAAGGGAGGGACTAGCGGGGGGCTCCTACGAGCAGTACTTC.

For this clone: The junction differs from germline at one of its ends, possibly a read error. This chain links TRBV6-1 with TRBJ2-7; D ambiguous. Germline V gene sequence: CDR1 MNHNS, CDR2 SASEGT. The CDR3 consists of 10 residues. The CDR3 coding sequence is TGTGCCAGCAGTGATTATAGAACCAAATTC. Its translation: CASSDYRTKF.

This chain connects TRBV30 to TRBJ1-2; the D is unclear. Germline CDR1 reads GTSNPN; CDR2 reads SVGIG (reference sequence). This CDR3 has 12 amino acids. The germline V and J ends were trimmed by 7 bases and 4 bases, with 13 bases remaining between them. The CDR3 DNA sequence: TGTGCCTTTCGGCCACCGGGCTATGGCTACACCTTC. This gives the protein CAFRPPGYGYTF.

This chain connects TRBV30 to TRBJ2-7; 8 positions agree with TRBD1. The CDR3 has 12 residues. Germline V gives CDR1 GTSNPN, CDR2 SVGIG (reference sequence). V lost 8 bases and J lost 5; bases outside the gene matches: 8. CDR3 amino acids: CARGQGLNEQYF. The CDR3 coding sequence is TGTGCCCGAGGACAGGGTCTGAACGAGCAGTACTTC. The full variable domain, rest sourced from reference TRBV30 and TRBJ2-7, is SQTIHQWPATLVQPVGSPLSLECTVEGTSNPNLYWYRQAAGRGLQLLFYSVGIGQISSEVPQNLSASRPQDRQFILSSKKLLLSDSGFYLCARGQGLNEQYFGPGTRLTVT.

The CDR3 region has the DNA TGTGCCAGCAGCGTAGACGGAAGCAGGACTGAAGCTTTCTTT. Translation: CASSVDGSRTEAFF. The V call is TRBV9, the J call TRBJ1-1; no reliable D call. Germline CDR1 reads SGDLS; CDR2 reads YYNGEE. The CDR3 runs to 14 residues. Trimming removed 0 bases from V and 5 bases from J, with 11 bases in between.

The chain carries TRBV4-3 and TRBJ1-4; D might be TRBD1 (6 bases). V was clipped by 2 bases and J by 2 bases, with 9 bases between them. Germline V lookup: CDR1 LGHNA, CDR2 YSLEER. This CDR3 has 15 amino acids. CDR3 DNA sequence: TGCGCCAGCAGCCAAAACCAGGGGACTAATGAAAAACTGTTTTTT. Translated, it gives CASSQNQGTNEKLFF.

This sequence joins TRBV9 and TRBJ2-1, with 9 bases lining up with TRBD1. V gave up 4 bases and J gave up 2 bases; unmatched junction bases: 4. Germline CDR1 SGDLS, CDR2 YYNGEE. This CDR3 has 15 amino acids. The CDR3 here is CASSLGQGTYNEQFF. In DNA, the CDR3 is TGTGCCAGCAGCTTGGGACAGGGAACCTACAATGAGCAGTTCTTC.

This chain's CDR3 is CASNSRDLPGVRTF. CDR3 nucleotide sequence: TGTGCCAGCAACTCTCGGGACTTGCCAGGAGTCCGCACCTTC. The chain is built from TRBV7-2 and TRBJ1-2; a weak D match, TRBD1 (5 bases). CDR3 size: 14 residues. Germline V gene data show CDR1 as SGHTA and CDR2 as FQGNSA. The V end was cut by 7 bases, the J end by 13 bases, with 25 bases between.

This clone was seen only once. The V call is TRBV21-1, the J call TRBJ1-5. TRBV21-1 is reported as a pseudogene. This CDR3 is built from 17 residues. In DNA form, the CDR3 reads TGTGCCAGCAGCAAAGAGCGGTTGGGCCCAACCCATCAGCCCCAGCATTTT. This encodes CASSKERLGPTHQPQHF.

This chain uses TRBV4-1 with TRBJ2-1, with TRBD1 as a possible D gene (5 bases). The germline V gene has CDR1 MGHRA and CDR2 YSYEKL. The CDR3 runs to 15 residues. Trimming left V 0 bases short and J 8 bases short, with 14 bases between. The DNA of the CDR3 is TGCGCCAGCAGCCAAGATGGGGCAGCGTTCGATGAGCAGTTCTTC. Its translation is CASSQDGAAFDEQFF.

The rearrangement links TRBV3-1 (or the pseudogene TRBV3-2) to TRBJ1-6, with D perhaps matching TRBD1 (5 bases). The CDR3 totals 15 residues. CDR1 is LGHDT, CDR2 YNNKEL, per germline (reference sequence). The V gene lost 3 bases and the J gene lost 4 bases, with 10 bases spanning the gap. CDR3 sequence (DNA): TGTGCCAGCAGCCAGGGCGAGGGGTATAATTCACCCCTCCACTTT. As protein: CASSQGEGYNSPLHF.

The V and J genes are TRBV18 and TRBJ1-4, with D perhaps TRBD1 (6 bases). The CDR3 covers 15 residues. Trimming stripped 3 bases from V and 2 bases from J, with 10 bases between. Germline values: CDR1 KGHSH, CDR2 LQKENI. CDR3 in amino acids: CASSPRTVTNEKLFF. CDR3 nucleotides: TGTGCCAGCTCACCGCGGACAGTGACTAATGAAAAACTGTTTTTT.

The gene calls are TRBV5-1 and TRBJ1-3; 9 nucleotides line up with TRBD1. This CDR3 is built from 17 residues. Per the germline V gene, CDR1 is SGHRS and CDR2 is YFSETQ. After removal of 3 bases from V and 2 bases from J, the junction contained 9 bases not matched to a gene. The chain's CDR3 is CASSSTGTGTTGNTIYF. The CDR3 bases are TGCGCCAGCAGCTCAACTGGGACAGGGACTACTGGAAACACCATATATTTT.

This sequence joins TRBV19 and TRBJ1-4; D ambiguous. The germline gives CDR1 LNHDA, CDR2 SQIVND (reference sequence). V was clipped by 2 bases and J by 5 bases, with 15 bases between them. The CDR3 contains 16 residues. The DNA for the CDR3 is TGTGCCAGTAGTATACGGGTTGCCGTATGGAATGAAAAACTGTTTTTT. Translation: CASSIRVAVWNEKLFF.

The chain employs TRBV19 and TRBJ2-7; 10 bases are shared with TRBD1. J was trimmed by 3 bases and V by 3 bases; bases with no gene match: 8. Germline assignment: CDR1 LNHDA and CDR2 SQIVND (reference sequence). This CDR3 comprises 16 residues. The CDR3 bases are TGTGCCAGTAGTATTCGATCCGGGACAGGGGTCTACGAGCAGTACTTC. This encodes CASSIRSGTGVYEQYF.

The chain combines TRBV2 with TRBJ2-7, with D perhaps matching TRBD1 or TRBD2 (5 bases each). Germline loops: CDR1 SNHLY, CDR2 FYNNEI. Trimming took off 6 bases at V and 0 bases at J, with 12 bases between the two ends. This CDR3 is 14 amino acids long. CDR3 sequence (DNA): TGTGCCAGCAGGACGGGACCTAGCTCCTACGAGCAGTACTTC. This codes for CASRTGPSSYEQYF.

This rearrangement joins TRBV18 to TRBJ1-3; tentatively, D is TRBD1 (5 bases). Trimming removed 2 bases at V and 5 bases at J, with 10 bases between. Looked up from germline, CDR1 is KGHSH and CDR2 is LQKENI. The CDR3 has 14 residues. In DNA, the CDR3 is TGTGCCAGCTCACCAGCGGGGGGAAGAAACACCATATATTTT. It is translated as CASSPAGGRNTIYF.

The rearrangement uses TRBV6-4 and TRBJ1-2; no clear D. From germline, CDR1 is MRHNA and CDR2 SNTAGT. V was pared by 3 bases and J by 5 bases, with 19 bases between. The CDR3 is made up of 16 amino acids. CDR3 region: CASSEFGSGTGYGYTF. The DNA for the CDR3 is TGTGCCAGCAGTGAATTCGGTTCCGGAACGGGATATGGCTACACCTTC.

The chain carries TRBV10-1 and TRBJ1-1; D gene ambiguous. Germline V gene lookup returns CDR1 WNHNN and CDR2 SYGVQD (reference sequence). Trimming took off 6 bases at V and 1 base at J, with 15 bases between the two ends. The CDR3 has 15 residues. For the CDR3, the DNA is TGCGCCAGCAGCCCCCTCGGTAACGGGAACACTGAAGCTTTCTTT. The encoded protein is CASSPLGNGNTEAFF.

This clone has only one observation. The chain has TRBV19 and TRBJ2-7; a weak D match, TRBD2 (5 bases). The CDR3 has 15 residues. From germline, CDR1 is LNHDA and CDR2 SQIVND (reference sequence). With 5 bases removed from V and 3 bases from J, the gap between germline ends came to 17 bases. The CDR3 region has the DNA TGTGCCAGTAGTGGGCTGGGGATAGGGAGCTACGAGCAGTACTTC. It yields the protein CASSGLGIGSYEQYF.